The TCR beta chain described here comes from a study of identifying expanded T cells in peripheral blood. As to this clone: Other DNA sequences in this specimen translate into the identical CDR3.

Sequencing used immunoSEQ multiplex PCR; TCRdb keeps in-frame clones, though not all of them. The data show tens of thousands of clones, approximately 85% seen once. Trimming removed 5 bases at V and 4 bases at J, with 8 bases between. The CDR3 has 12 amino acids. CDR1 is MNHEY, CDR2 SMNVEV, per germline (reference sequence). This sequence joins TRBV27 and TRBJ2-5, with no clear D. Specimen: blood. The sequence came from a person aged 18 to 70 in good health. CDR3 residues: CASSAVGETQYF. The CDR3, as DNA: TGTGCCAGCAGTGCCGTCGGAGAGACCCAGTACTTC.